Here is one T cell receptor (beta chain) with its context. The antigen remains undetermined. TCRdb reprocessed the RT-PCR reads with MiXCR, giving one entry per CDR3 protein. The sample records about 500,000 distinct CDR3 sequences, approximately 15% being singletons. This entry belongs to a study of response to subunit inactivated influenza vaccine. Overall study findings and caveats: The authors suggested that few new T cells are recruited per seasonal influenza vaccination.

From germline, CDR1 is SQVTM and CDR2 ANQGSEA. This CDR3 is built from 10 residues. Trimming took off 6 bases at V and 5 bases at J, with 5 bases between the two ends. The chain couples TRBV29-1 to TRBJ1-5; D is unresolved. Sequencing was performed on CD4+ T cells sorted from PBMCs, taken roughly 24 months after vaccination. This receptor was obtained from a man in his fifties or sixties who received an inactivated influenza vaccine. The DNA of the CDR3 is TGCAGCGTCGGGGATCAGCCCCAGCATTTT. It translates to CSVGDQPQHF.